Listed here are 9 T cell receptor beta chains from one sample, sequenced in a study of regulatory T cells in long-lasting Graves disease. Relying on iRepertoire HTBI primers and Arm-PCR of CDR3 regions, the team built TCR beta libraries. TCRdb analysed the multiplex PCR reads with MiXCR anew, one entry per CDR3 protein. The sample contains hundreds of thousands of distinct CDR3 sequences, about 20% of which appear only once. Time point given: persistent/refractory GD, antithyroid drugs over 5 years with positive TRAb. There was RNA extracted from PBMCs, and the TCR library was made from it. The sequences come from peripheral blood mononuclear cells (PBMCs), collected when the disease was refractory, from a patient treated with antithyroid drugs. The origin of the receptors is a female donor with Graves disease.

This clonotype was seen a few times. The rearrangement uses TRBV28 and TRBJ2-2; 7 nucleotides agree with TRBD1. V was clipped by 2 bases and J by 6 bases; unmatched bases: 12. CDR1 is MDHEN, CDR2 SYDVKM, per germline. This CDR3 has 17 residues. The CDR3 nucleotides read TGTGCCAGCAGTTTAAGGGACAGAGCTCGCTCAGCCGGGGAGCTGTTTTTT. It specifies CASSLRDRARSAGELFF.

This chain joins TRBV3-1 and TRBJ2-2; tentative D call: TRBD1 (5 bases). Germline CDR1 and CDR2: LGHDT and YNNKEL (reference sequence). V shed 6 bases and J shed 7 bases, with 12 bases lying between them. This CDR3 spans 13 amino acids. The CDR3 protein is CASSGRGYGELFF. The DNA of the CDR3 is TGTGCCAGCAGTGGAAGGGGTTACGGGGAGCTGTTTTTT.

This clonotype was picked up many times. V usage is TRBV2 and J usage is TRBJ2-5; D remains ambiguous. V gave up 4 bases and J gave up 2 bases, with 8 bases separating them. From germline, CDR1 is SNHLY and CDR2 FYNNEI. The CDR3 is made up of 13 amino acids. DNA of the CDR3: TGTGCCAGCAGTGTCGAATTACAAGAGACCCAGTACTTC. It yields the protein CASSVELQETQYF.

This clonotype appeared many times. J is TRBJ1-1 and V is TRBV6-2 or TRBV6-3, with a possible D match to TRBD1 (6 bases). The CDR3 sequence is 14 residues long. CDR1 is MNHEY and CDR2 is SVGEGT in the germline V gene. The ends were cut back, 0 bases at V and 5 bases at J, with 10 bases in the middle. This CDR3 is CASSYSSGVTEAFF. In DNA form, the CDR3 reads TGTGCCAGCAGTTACTCGTCAGGGGTGACTGAAGCTTTCTTT.

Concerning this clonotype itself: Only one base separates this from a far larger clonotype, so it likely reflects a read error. Written as DNA, the CDR3 is TGTGCCAGCAGCTTGGACGGTGCGGGAGAGACCCAGTACTTC. As protein: CASSLDGAGETQYF. The chain carries TRBV28 and TRBJ2-5, with a possible D match to TRBD2 (5 bases). Germline V CDR1 and CDR2: MDHEN, SYDVKM. This CDR3 region has 14 residues. V lost 6 bases and J lost 4, with 15 bases in between.

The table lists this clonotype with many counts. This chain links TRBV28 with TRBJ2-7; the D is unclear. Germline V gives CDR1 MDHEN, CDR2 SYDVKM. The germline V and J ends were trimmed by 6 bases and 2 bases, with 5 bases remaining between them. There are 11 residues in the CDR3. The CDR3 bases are TGTGCCAGCAGCTTAGCCTACGAGCAGTACTTC. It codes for CASSLAYEQYF.

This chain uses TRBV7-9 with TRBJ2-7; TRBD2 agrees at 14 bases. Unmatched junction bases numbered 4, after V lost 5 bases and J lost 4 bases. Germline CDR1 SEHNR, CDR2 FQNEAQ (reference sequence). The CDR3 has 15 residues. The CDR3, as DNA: TGTGCCAGCAGCCTGACTAGCGGGAGGGTATACGAGCAGTACTTC. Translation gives CASSLTSGRVYEQYF.

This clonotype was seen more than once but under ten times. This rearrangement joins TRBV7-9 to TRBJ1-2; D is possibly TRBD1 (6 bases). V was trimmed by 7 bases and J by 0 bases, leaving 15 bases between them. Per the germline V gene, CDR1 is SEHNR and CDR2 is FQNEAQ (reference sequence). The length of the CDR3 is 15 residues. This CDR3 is CASNPTGIANYGYTF. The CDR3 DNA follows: TGTGCCAGCAACCCGACAGGTATAGCTAACTATGGCTACACCTTC.

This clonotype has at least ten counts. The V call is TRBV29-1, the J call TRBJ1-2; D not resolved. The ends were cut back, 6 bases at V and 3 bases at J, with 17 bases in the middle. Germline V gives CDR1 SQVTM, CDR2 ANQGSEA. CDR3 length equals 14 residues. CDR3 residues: CSVGPGGMHYGYTF. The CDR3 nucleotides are TGCAGCGTCGGCCCGGGTGGTATGCACTATGGCTACACCTTC.